This entry lists 28 T cell receptor beta chains sequenced from one sample in a study of long-term antiretroviral therapy in people with HIV. A v3.0 immunoSEQ assay was performed at survey level. Clones were sequenced by immunoSEQ multiplex PCR, and TCRdb holds only the in-frame ones, with some missing. The profile shows 25,000 to 35,000 clones, over 80% of them singletons. Sequencing was performed on unsorted PBMCs, taken 3.2 years before starting antiretroviral therapy. These receptors came from a man aged 50 to 60 with HIV.

J is TRBJ1-1 and V is TRBV5-4; no clear D. V dropped 5 bases and J dropped 8 bases, with 22 bases sitting between them. There are 15 residues in the CDR3. CDR1 and CDR2 (germline): SGHNT, YYREEE (reference sequence). The CDR3 here is CASRTISRTETEAFF. CDR3 nucleotides: TGTGCCAGCAGGACAATATCAAGGACGGAGACCGAAGCTTTCTTT.

CDR3 coding DNA: TGTGCCAGCAGCTTAGTGACAGGGGCCACTGAAGCTTTCTTT. It specifies CASSLVTGATEAFF. The chain recombines TRBV7-6 with TRBJ1-1; TRBD1 agrees at 8 bases. The CDR3 contains 14 residues. Germline CDR1 SGHVS, CDR2 FNYEAQ. V lost 1 base, J lost 4 bases, and 2 bases stayed unmatched.

The chain is built from TRBV19 and TRBJ2-3; no firm D call. The V and J ends lost 0 bases and 6 bases respectively, with 10 bases between them. This CDR3 is built from 14 residues. Germline V CDR1 and CDR2: LNHDA, SQIVND (reference sequence). The CDR3 coding sequence is TGTGCCAGTAGTATAGAAGAGTTTTCGGATACGCAGTATTTT. It is translated as CASSIEEFSDTQYF.

This clone was recorded once. The gene calls are TRBV5-1 and TRBJ2-6; TRBD2 aligns across 8 bases. The germline V gene encodes CDR1 SGHRS and CDR2 YFSETQ. V was clipped by 3 bases and J by 0 bases; unmatched bases: 2. This CDR3 region has 16 residues. In nucleotides, the CDR3 is TGCGCCAGCAGCTACCGGGGGGGCTCTGGGGCCAACGTCCTGACTTTC. It encodes CASSYRGGSGANVLTF.

The V and J genes are TRBV5-8 and TRBJ1-5, with D uncertain. Germline CDR1 SGHTS, CDR2 YDEGEE. The CDR3 runs to 16 residues. Deletions cut 0 bases from V and 0 bases from J, with 10 bases between. The CDR3 bases are TGTGCCAGCAGCTTGGCCATATCGGCTAGCAATCAGCCCCAGCATTTT. Translating gives CASSLAISASNQPQHF.

V usage is TRBV29-1 and J usage is TRBJ2-7, with TRBD1 identical over 9 bases. Germline V CDR1 and CDR2: SQVTM, ANQGSEA. The CDR3 covers 15 residues. Unmatched junction bases numbered 9, after V lost 4 bases and J lost 2 bases. As DNA, the CDR3 is TGCAGCGTTGGGGGTTGGACAGGGGCGACCTACGAGCAGTACTTC. It yields the protein CSVGGWTGATYEQYF.

V usage is TRBV27 and J usage is TRBJ1-3, with 8 bases aligning to TRBD1. The CDR3 loop spans 15 amino acids. Trimming cost V 9 bases and J 1 base; bases outside gene matches: 8. Germline CDR1 and CDR2: MNHEY and SMNVEV (reference sequence). CDR3: CARTRRGQSGNTIYF. CDR3 sequence (DNA): TGTGCCAGAACCCGCAGGGGGCAATCTGGAAACACCATATATTTT.

This chain links TRBV11-2 with TRBJ2-5; tentative D call: TRBD1 (6 bases). CDR3 length: 11 residues. Germline V lookup: CDR1 SGHAT, CDR2 FQNNGV. Between the trimmed V and J ends, which lost 1 base and 9 bases, there was a span of 6 bases. The CDR3 DNA is TGTGCCAGCAGCTTAGGGGGGCCCCAGTACTTC. It is translated as CASSLGGPQYF. Drawing the rest from reference TRBV11-2 and TRBJ2-5, the complete variable domain is EAGVAQSPRYKIIEKRQSVAFWCNPISGHATLYWYQQILGQGPKLLIQFQNNGVVDDSQLPKDRFSAERLKGVDSTLKIQPAKLEDSAVYLCASSLGGPQYFGPGTRLLVL.

This sequence joins TRBV10-2 and TRBJ2-5; D is possibly TRBD2 (6 bases). V lost 7 bases to trimming and J lost 4 bases, with 19 bases between them. The CDR3 loop spans 15 amino acids. The germline V gene encodes CDR1 WSHSY and CDR2 SAAADI. The CDR3 here is CASTSGLPIAETQYF. CDR3 nucleotides: TGCGCCAGCACCTCGGGACTCCCCATTGCAGAGACCCAGTACTTC.

V and J are TRBV11-2 and TRBJ2-7, with D unresolved. Between the trimmed V and J ends, which lost 5 bases and 0 bases, there was a span of 5 bases. The CDR3 spans 12 residues. Germline values: CDR1 SGHAT, CDR2 FQNNGV. The CDR3 protein is CASSPYSYEQYF. CDR3 DNA: TGTGCCAGCAGCCCGTACTCCTACGAGCAGTACTTC.

The chain carries TRBV12-5 and TRBJ2-5, with 8 bases that match TRBD2. Germline-derived CDR1 and CDR2 are LGHNT and FRNRAP. The junction had 12 bases not matched to a gene; V was cut back by 10 bases and J by 2 bases. The CDR3 is 15 residues long. The CDR3 reads CATVRGERPQETQYF. In nucleotides, the CDR3 is TGTGCTACCGTGCGGGGGGAGAGACCTCAAGAGACCCAGTACTTC.

The gene calls are TRBV5-1 and TRBJ2-3, with 7 bases identical to TRBD1. Germline V CDR1 and CDR2: SGHRS, YFSETQ. Germline trimming cut 1 base from V and 0 bases from J; bases unmatched to any gene: 2. The CDR3 consists of 15 residues. The CDR3 region is CASSLLGQSTDTQYF. DNA of the CDR3: TGCGCCAGCAGCTTGCTGGGACAGAGCACAGATACGCAGTATTTT.

The rearrangement links TRBV7-9 to TRBJ2-5; tentatively, D is TRBD1 or TRBD2 (5 bases each). The CDR3 runs 15 residues. V lost 4 bases and J lost 5, with 17 bases in between. Germline V CDR1 and CDR2: SEHNR, FQNEAQ (reference sequence). CDR3 in amino acids: CASSSAGARGETQYF. CDR3 bases: TGTGCCAGCAGCTCTGCTGGGGCCCGAGGGGAGACCCAGTACTTC.

The chain is built from TRBV15 and TRBJ1-2; D not certain. V lost 1 base to trimming and J lost 3 bases, with 3 bases between them. CDR3 length: 12 amino acids. Germline-derived CDR1 and CDR2 are LNHNV and YYDKDF (reference sequence). The CDR3, as DNA: TGTGCCACCAGCAGAGGAGACTATGGCTACACCTTC. The encoded protein is CATSRGDYGYTF.

The chain links TRBV5-1 to TRBJ1-1; D is perhaps TRBD1 (5 bases). The CDR3 is made up of 16 amino acids. V was trimmed by 4 bases and J by 0 bases, leaving 16 bases between them. The germline CDR1 and CDR2 sequences are SGHRS and YFSETQ. CDR3 nucleotide sequence: TGCGCCAGCAGCCCGGTCGGGGACGGTATGAACACTGAAGCTTTCTTT. Translated, it gives CASSPVGDGMNTEAFF.

The chain uses TRBV9 and TRBJ2-1; 8 bases agree with TRBD2. The V gene's germline CDR1 is SGDLS and CDR2 YYNGEE. The CDR3 is 19 residues long. V gave up 0 bases and J gave up 1 base; unmatched junction bases: 12. CDR3 sequence: CASSVAIERGRISYNEQFF. The CDR3 DNA sequence: TGTGCCAGCAGCGTAGCTATCGAGCGGGGGCGGATTTCCTACAATGAGCAGTTCTTC.

The chain employs TRBV10-3 and TRBJ2-3; 7 nucleotides align to TRBD1. Germline lookup yields CDR1 ENHRY and CDR2 SYGVKD. The CDR3 is 14 residues long. V shed 6 bases and J 3 bases; nucleotides not matched to a gene: 6. The CDR3 region is CAIRGQEITDTQYF. The CDR3 DNA reads as TGTGCCATCAGAGGACAGGAAATTACAGATACGCAGTATTTT.

In this sample, this clone turned up once. CDR3 in amino acids: CASSLAGQRWAIYEQYF. CDR3 DNA: TGTGCCAGCAGCTTGGCGGGACAGAGGTGGGCCATCTACGAGCAGTACTTC. This chain connects TRBV5-6 to TRBJ2-7; TRBD1 aligns across 7 bases. Germline-derived CDR1 and CDR2 are SGHDT and YYEEEE. V shed 0 bases, J shed 3 bases, and the junction held 12 bases outside the gene matches. The CDR3 loop spans 17 amino acids.

The rearrangement joins TRBV7-6 to TRBJ2-1, with unresolved D. Deletions cut 5 bases from V and 9 bases from J, with 14 bases between. The CDR3 has 13 residues. Germline loops: CDR1 SGHVS, CDR2 FNYEAQ. CDR3 loop: CASSRLPTAEQFF. The DNA of the CDR3 is TGTGCCAGCAGCCGTTTACCTACGGCTGAGCAGTTCTTC.

J is TRBJ2-3 and V is TRBV5-1; 8 nucleotides match TRBD2. This CDR3 region has 16 residues. The germline gives CDR1 SGHRS, CDR2 YFSETQ. J gave up 3 bases and V 3 bases, and 9 bases lay outside the gene matches. This CDR3 reads CASSSAGTRGTDTQYF. Written as DNA, the CDR3 is TGCGCCAGCAGCTCGGCCGGGACTAGGGGAACAGATACGCAGTATTTT.

This clone was recorded once. The rearrangement uses TRBV13 and TRBJ1-2, with a tentative D call TRBD1 (5 bases). V shed 2 bases and J shed 8 bases, with 18 bases lying between them. The CDR3 spans 15 residues. Germline loops: CDR1 PRHDT, CDR2 FYEKMQ (reference sequence). In DNA form, the CDR3 reads TGTGCCAGCAGCTTAAACCCAGGCAGGGCTGCGGGCTACACCTTC. It encodes CASSLNPGRAAGYTF. The full variable domain, with the rest looked up from reference TRBV13 and TRBJ1-2, is AAGVIQSPRHLIKEKRETATLKCYPIPRHDTVYWYQQGPGQDPQFLISFYEKMQSDKGSIPDRFSAQQFSDYHSELNMSSLELGDSALYFCASSLNPGRAAGYTFGSGTRLTVV.

The chain joins TRBV11-2 to TRBJ2-7; no clear D. CDR3 size: 14 residues. Germline assignment: CDR1 SGHAT and CDR2 FQNNGV. V lost 4 bases and J lost 5, with 15 bases in between. The CDR3 loop is CASSSHPTLDEQYF. The CDR3 region has the DNA TGTGCCAGCAGCTCCCACCCGACTCTCGACGAGCAGTACTTC.

The chain recombines TRBV6-4 with TRBJ2-2; no clear D. The CDR3 consists of 14 residues. The germline V and J ends were trimmed by 4 bases and 3 bases, with 9 bases remaining between them. Germline V CDR1 and CDR2: MRHNA, SNTAGT. This CDR3 is CASSVLGYTGELFF. As DNA, the CDR3 is TGTGCCAGCAGTGTCCTAGGTTACACCGGGGAGCTGTTTTTT.

The J gene is TRBJ2-7, the V gene TRBV5-1; 11 bases map to TRBD1. This CDR3 comprises 15 residues. Germline V gives CDR1 SGHRS, CDR2 YFSETQ. The ends lost 0 bases at V and 4 bases at J; junction bases unmatched: 3. CDR3 sequence (DNA): TGCGCCAGCAGCTTGGGCGGGACAGGGGGTTACGAGCAGTACTTC. Translated: CASSLGGTGGYEQYF.

This chain joins TRBV5-1 and TRBJ2-3; a possible D gene is TRBD2 (6 bases). Germline V gives CDR1 SGHRS, CDR2 YFSETQ. The V end lost 0 bases, the J end lost 6 bases, and 14 bases lay between the germline ends. The CDR3 has 15 amino acids. CDR3 residues: CASSLDPRGGDTQYF. In nucleotides, the CDR3 is TGCGCCAGCAGCTTGGATCCGCGGGGAGGCGATACGCAGTATTTT.

The rearrangement joins TRBV2 to TRBJ1-6; D not resolved. Trimming removed 3 bases from V and 4 bases from J, with 10 bases in between. Germline CDR1 reads SNHLY; CDR2 reads FYNNEI. This CDR3 is built from 15 residues. The CDR3 DNA reads as TGTGCCAGCAGTGACTCGGGCCTGTATAATTCACCCCTCCACTTT. It encodes CASSDSGLYNSPLHF. The complete variable domain, with remaining parts taken from reference TRBV2 and TRBJ1-6, reads EPEVTQTPSHQVTQMGQEVILRCVPISNHLYFYWYRQILGQKVEFLVSFYNNEISEKSEIFDDQFSVERPDGSNFTLKIRSTKLEDSAMYFCASSDSGLYNSPLHFGNGTRLTVT.

The rearrangement joins TRBV7-9 to TRBJ1-2; D may be TRBD1 (5 bases). The V end was cut by 3 bases, the J end by 6 bases, with 26 bases between. CDR3 length: 18 residues. The germline V gene has CDR1 SEHNR and CDR2 FQNEAQ (reference sequence). The CDR3 protein is CASSFFSFRVPSRDGYTF. As DNA, the CDR3 is TGTGCCAGCAGCTTCTTCAGTTTCAGGGTACCTTCGCGTGATGGCTACACCTTC.

In its sample, this clone was seen once. The chain is built from TRBV7-8 and TRBJ2-6; 12 bases line up with TRBD1. Germline V gene sequence: CDR1 SGHVS, CDR2 FQNEAQ. CDR3 length equals 16 residues. V was clipped by 6 bases and J by 6 bases; unmatched bases: 6. CDR3 protein: CASRPRDRGLANVLTF. Here the CDR3 DNA reads TGTGCCAGCAGGCCGAGGGACAGGGGGCTGGCCAACGTCCTGACTTTC.